A selection of T cell receptor beta chains follows, all from one sample in a study of blood T cell repertoires in COVID-19. Using immunoSEQ multiplex PCR, the repertoire was profiled, and TCRdb retains in-frame clones only, with some absent. The sample lists 65,000 to 70,000 clones, over 85% occurring once. The material sequenced was peripheral blood. These receptors were collected from a man in his 70s with active COVID-19. Each CDR3 is given with its conserved first and last residue. D genes are given only for firm matches. Clone size is stated in some rows and not others, as once, few, many or a class when expanded.

CDR3 DNA | CDR3 protein | J gene | D gene | V gene | clone size
TGTGCCAGCAGTTCGATAGACAGGCTAGTACGACATGAGCAGTACTTC | CASSSIDRLVRHEQYF | TRBJ2-7 | - | TRBV6-2/TRBV6-3 | -
TGTGCCAGCGTTTGGACCGGGACAGACTTACTGGGGGCCAACGTCCTGACTTTC | CASVWTGTDLLGANVLTF | TRBJ2-6 | TRBD1 | TRBV7-2 | -
TGTGCCAGCAGCGGGACCCCAGGGGGCGTTGGAAACACCATATATTTT | CASSGTPGGVGNTIYF | TRBJ1-3 | TRBD1 | TRBV9 | -
TGTGCCAGCAGCATTAGCGGGGGTCGGCACGGGGAGCTGTTTTTT | CASSISGGRHGELFF | TRBJ2-2 | TRBD2 | TRBV7-8 | -
TGTGCCAGCAGCCAAGATTTCAGGTTCGGTGAAAAACTGTTTTTT | CASSQDFRFGEKLFF | TRBJ1-4 | - | TRBV3-1/TRBV3-2 | -
TGCGCCAGCAGTGAGCCGTGGACAGACTCCCAAGAGACCCAGTACTTC | CASSEPWTDSQETQYF | TRBJ2-5 | - | TRBV10-2 | -
TGTGCCAGCAGCGTTGGTAGTGTGGGGGCCACAGATACGCAGTATTTT | CASSVGSVGATDTQYF | TRBJ2-3 | - | TRBV9 | -
TGTGCCAGTAGTAGACAACAGGTTTCCGGGGAGCTGTTTTTT | CASSRQQVSGELFF | TRBJ2-2 | - | TRBV19 | -
TGCGCCAGCAGCTTGGCCACCGGTAGGGGGGAGACCCAGTACTTC | CASSLATGRGETQYF | TRBJ2-5 | - | TRBV5-1 | -
TGTGCCAGTATACAACTACCCTCACGAGAGCAGTTCTTC | CASIQLPSREQFF | TRBJ2-1 | - | TRBV19 | -
TGTGCCGGTAGGCAACAGGGGGTAATCGACTATGGCTACACCTTC | CAGRQQGVIDYGYTF | TRBJ1-2 | TRBD1 | TRBV19 | -
TGTGCCAGCAGACTAACCGGCACTGAAGCTTTCTTT | CASRLTGTEAFF | TRBJ1-1 | - | TRBV28 | -
TGCGCCAGCAGCTTGGTCCGGAGAACAGAGACCCAGTACTTC | CASSLVRRTETQYF | TRBJ2-5 | - | TRBV5-1 | -
TGCGCCAGCAGCCACGATCCCCTCAGGGGGGATGATCAGCCCCAGCATTTT | CASSHDPLRGDDQPQHF | TRBJ1-5 | TRBD1 | TRBV5-1 | once
TGTGCCAGCTCACCACCGAGCGGGGGGACCACCGGGGAGCTGTTTTTT | CASSPPSGGTTGELFF | TRBJ2-2 | TRBD2 | TRBV18 | -
TGCGCCAGCAGCTTGGAACTAGCCTCTAGAGAGCAGTACTTC | CASSLELASREQYF | TRBJ2-7 | - | TRBV5-1 | -
TGTGCCAGCAGCACCGACAACACCAGGGGGAACAATCAGCCCCAGCATTTT | CASSTDNTRGNNQPQHF | TRBJ1-5 | TRBD1 | TRBV6-2/TRBV6-3 | -
TGTGCCAGCAGCCCGACTAGCGGGGGTACGAACACCGGGGAGCTGTTTTTT | CASSPTSGGTNTGELFF | TRBJ2-2 | TRBD2 | TRBV7-6 | -
TGTGCCAGCAGCCAAGAGGTCCAACAGCGGGGGGCCCAGCATTTT | CASSQEVQQRGAQHF | TRBJ1-5 | - | TRBV4-2 | -
TGTGCCAGCAGTGACGGGACAGGAGTTGGCAATGAGCAGTTCTTC | CASSDGTGVGNEQFF | TRBJ2-1 | TRBD1 | TRBV6-6 | -
TGTGCCAGCAGCTTGACTAGCGGGGGGGGCTACAATGAGCAGTTCTTC | CASSLTSGGGYNEQFF | TRBJ2-1 | TRBD2 | TRBV5-4 | -
TGTGCCACCAGTGATCCCCGACAGGGACAAAAACTGTTTTTT | CATSDPRQGQKLFF | TRBJ1-4 | TRBD1 | TRBV24-1 | -
TGTGCCAGCAGCCAACGCGGACACCGTGAAGCTTTCTTT | CASSQRGHREAFF | TRBJ1-1 | - | TRBV7-9 | once
TGTGCCAGCAGCTCTGCTTCTGGAGGGCCCCAGCATTTT | CASSSASGGPQHF | TRBJ1-5 | - | TRBV7-9 | -
TGTGCCAGCAGCGCTCAGGGTAGGGGCAATCAGCCCCAGCATTTT | CASSAQGRGNQPQHF | TRBJ1-5 | - | TRBV9 | -
TGTGCCAGTAGTACGGGACTAGCGGGGACAGCAGATACGCAGTATTTT | CASSTGLAGTADTQYF | TRBJ2-3 | TRBD2 | TRBV19 | -
TGTGCCAGCAGCCGAAGGACAGGGGGACACAATGAGCAGTTCTTC | CASSRRTGGHNEQFF | TRBJ2-1 | TRBD1 | TRBV28 | once
TGTGCCAGCAGCCCAACGGTGGGCCTCTTTAATCAGCCCCAGCATTTT | CASSPTVGLFNQPQHF | TRBJ1-5 | - | TRBV7-8 | -
TGTGCCAGCAGTCCGCATAGGACAGGGGGAATGGGCTCCTACAATGAGCAGTTCTTC | CASSPHRTGGMGSYNEQFF | TRBJ2-1 | TRBD1 | TRBV27 | -
TGTGCCAGCAGTTTTTTTGGTGGGAGAGCAGATACGCAGTATTTT | CASSFFGGRADTQYF | TRBJ2-3 | - | TRBV28 | -
TGTGCCTCGGGGGTAACTTGGGCAGAAAAAACCAACTATGGCTACACCTTC | CASGVTWAEKTNYGYTF | TRBJ1-2 | - | TRBV7-9 | -
TGTGCCAGCAGCTTATTGTTAGCGGGGGGTTCGGTAGATACGCAGTATTTT | CASSLLLAGGSVDTQYF | TRBJ2-3 | TRBD2 | TRBV11-3 | -
TGTGCAAGTCGCCCCTGGGGCCTAGCGGAAGAGACCCAGTACTTC | CASRPWGLAEETQYF | TRBJ2-5 | - | TRBV12-2 | -
TGCGCCAGCAGCTTGGAGGGGACTAGCGGGGGCCCGTACCAAGAGACCCAGTACTTC | CASSLEGTSGGPYQETQYF | TRBJ2-5 | TRBD2 | TRBV5-1 | -
TGCGCCAGCAGCCGTGGACAGCTAGCGAACACCGGGGAGCTGTTTTTT | CASSRGQLANTGELFF | TRBJ2-2 | - | TRBV10-1 | -
TGTGCCAGCAGCTTTGGGCAGGGGGCTGAAAAACTGTTTTTT | CASSFGQGAEKLFF | TRBJ1-4 | TRBD1 | TRBV7-2 | once
TGCGCCAGCAGCTGGGCCCCCTCAGCGGTGAGCACAGATACGCAGTATTTT | CASSWAPSAVSTDTQYF | TRBJ2-3 | - | TRBV5-1 | once
TGTGCCATCGGCGAGGCGGATACGCAGTATTTT | CAIGEADTQYF | TRBJ2-3 | - | TRBV19 | -
TGTGCCAGCAGCTTAGCGGGCATCGCGAACACCGGGGAGCTGTTTTTT | CASSLAGIANTGELFF | TRBJ2-2 | - | TRBV7-6 | -
TGTGCCAGCAGTTTACGGGGGGGCTCAGAGACCCAGTACTTC | CASSLRGGSETQYF | TRBJ2-5 | TRBD2 | TRBV28 | -
TGCGCCAGCAGCTTGAGCCCCGGGGACAGATACAATGAGCAGTTCTTC | CASSLSPGDRYNEQFF | TRBJ2-1 | TRBD1 | TRBV5-1 | once
TGTGCCACCCGACCAAAAGGGACAGGGGGCCGCTGGGACACTGAAGCTTTCTTT | CATRPKGTGGRWDTEAFF | TRBJ1-1 | TRBD1 | TRBV19 | -
TGTGCCAGCAGCCTCCAGGGTTTGAACACTGAAGCTTTCTTT | CASSLQGLNTEAFF | TRBJ1-1 | - | TRBV7-2 | -
TGTGCCAGCAGTACCCGGGACACCTCTTCTTTAACTTTCCATGAGCAGTTCTTC | CASSTRDTSSLTFHEQFF | TRBJ2-1 | - | TRBV6-2/TRBV6-3 | once
TGTGCCAGCAGCTCCCGCTCTGGAAACACCATATATTTT | CASSSRSGNTIYF | TRBJ1-3 | - | TRBV5-4 | -
TGTGCCAGCAGACGGACAGGGGTAGGCGGGGAGCTGTTTTTT | CASRRTGVGGELFF | TRBJ2-2 | TRBD1 | TRBV28 | -
TGTGCCAGCTCACCACCGAGTTACAATGAGCAGTTCTTC | CASSPPSYNEQFF | TRBJ2-1 | - | TRBV18 | -